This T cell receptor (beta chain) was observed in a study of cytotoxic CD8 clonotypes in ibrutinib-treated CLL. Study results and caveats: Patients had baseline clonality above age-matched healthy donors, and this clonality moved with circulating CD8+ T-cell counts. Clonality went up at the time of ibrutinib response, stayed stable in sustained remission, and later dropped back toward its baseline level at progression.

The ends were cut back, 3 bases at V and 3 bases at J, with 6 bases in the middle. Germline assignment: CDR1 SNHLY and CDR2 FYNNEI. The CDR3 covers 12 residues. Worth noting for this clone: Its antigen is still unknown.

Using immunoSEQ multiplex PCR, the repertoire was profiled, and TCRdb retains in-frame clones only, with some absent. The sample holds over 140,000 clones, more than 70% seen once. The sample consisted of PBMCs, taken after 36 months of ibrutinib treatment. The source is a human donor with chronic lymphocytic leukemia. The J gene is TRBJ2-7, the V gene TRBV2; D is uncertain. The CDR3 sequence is CASSDSYYEQYF. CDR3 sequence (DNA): TGTGCCAGCAGTGATTCTTACTACGAGCAGTACTTC.